The source of this T cell receptor (beta chain) is a study of blood T cell repertoires in COVID-19. Study background: The study drew acute and convalescent COVID-19 samples from the United States, Italy and Spain.

Original analysis: Reference gene primer amplification yielded estimated nucleated cell counts. The protocol was immunoSEQ multiplex PCR, while the TCRdb copy is restricted to in-frame clones and leaves out a portion. The DNA gave D and trimming, while V, J and clone size come from that table. This sample has 200,000 to 250,000 clones, with more than 65% found just once. The junction had 12 bases not matched to a gene; V was cut back by 6 bases and J by 8 bases. The CDR3 length is 15 residues. Germline V lookup: CDR1 SNHLY, CDR2 FYNNEI. The receptor comes from a woman in her thirties who had recovered from COVID-19. The genes are TRBV2 and TRBJ2-4; 8 nucleotides align to TRBD2. Sequencing input: peripheral blood. CDR3 sequence (DNA): TGTGCCAGCAGCGCTGTGGAGCGGGGGAGGTACATTCAGTACTTC. The encoded protein is CASSAVERGRYIQYF.